These 23 T cell receptor beta chains were all obtained from the same sample, sequenced in a study of blood T cell repertoires in COVID-19. The assay was immunoSEQ multiplex PCR, and TCRdb's table has in-frame clones only and misses some. The data hold about 200,000 clones, with about 88% observed a single time. Sequencing input: peripheral blood. Source of these receptors: a man between 60 and 75 years old with acute or convalescent COVID-19.

This clone was observed a handful of times. V gene TRBV5-1 combines with J gene TRBJ2-7; D remains ambiguous. Germline values: CDR1 SGHRS, CDR2 YFSETQ. Trimming took off 0 bases at V and 3 bases at J, with 10 bases between the two ends. The CDR3 totals 14 residues. The CDR3, as DNA: TGCGCCAGCAGCTTGGCGCGGCGAAGCTACGAGCAGTACTTC. This translates into CASSLARRSYEQYF.

V is TRBV4-3 and J is TRBJ2-3; TRBD2 matches at 9 bases. Germline V gene data show CDR1 as LGHNA and CDR2 as YSLEER. J gave up 5 bases and V 1 base, and 13 bases lay outside the gene matches. This CDR3 is built from 18 residues. CDR3: CASSQGRIRGGVRDTQYF. CDR3 nucleotide sequence: TGCGCCAGCAGCCAAGGTCGAATTCGCGGGGGGGTAAGAGATACGCAGTATTTT.

There are a few counts of this clone. The junction departs from germline at one end; a sequencing error may be responsible. The J gene is TRBJ2-1, the V gene TRBV5-1; D perhaps matches TRBD2 (6 bases). CDR1 is SGHRS, CDR2 YFSETQ, per germline. The CDR3 runs 12 residues. In nucleotides, the CDR3 is TGCGCCAGCAGCCTCGACTGGGGGGAACGGCTCTTC. Protein: CASSLDWGERLF.

The chain combines TRBV29-1 with TRBJ1-1, with D perhaps TRBD1 (6 bases). This CDR3 region has 13 residues. Germline CDR1 SQVTM, CDR2 ANQGSEA. V was clipped by 3 bases and J by 6 bases, with 14 bases between them. The CDR3 here is CSVDTTGRAEAFF. The CDR3 DNA is TGCAGCGTTGATACAACAGGGCGCGCTGAAGCTTTCTTT.

The V gene is TRBV30, the J gene TRBJ2-2; the D gene is possibly TRBD1 (6 bases). Trimming removed 3 bases from V and 5 bases from J, with 22 bases in between. The CDR3 spans 17 residues. From germline, CDR1 is GTSNPN and CDR2 SVGIG (reference sequence). The CDR3 DNA sequence: TGTGCCTGGAGCGGGACAACCACCCAGCGCGGAACCGGGGAGCTGTTTTTT. This translates into CAWSGTTTQRGTGELFF.

The V and J genes are TRBV19 and TRBJ2-1, with a possible D match to TRBD1 (5 bases). Trimming stripped 7 bases from V and 4 bases from J, with 5 bases between. The CDR3 totals 11 residues. CDR1 LNHDA and CDR2 SQIVND come from the germline V gene (reference sequence). The CDR3 bases are TGTGCCAGTAAGGGGTACAATGAGCAGTTCTTC. It yields the protein CASKGYNEQFF.

This chain connects TRBV18 to TRBJ2-6; possible D gene TRBD1, 5 bases. CDR3 length equals 17 residues. V lost 2 bases to trimming and J lost 4 bases, with 15 bases between them. Germline CDR1 KGHSH, CDR2 LQKENI. The CDR3 nucleotides read TGTGCCAGCTCACCAGGGGCCGAAGCGAGAGGGGCCAACGTCCTGACTTTC. It yields the protein CASSPGAEARGANVLTF.

The chain uses TRBV9 and TRBJ1-4; no clear D. This CDR3 is 17 amino acids long. The V end lost 1 base, the J end lost 0 bases, and 13 bases lay between the germline ends. The germline gives CDR1 SGDLS, CDR2 YYNGEE. The CDR3 sequence is CASSVHPGITTNEKLFF. DNA for the CDR3: TGTGCCAGCAGCGTACATCCCGGGATTACAACTAATGAAAAACTGTTTTTT.

The CDR3 DNA is TGTGCCAGCAGCCACCGACTAGCGGGGAGTCCAAATACGCAGTATTTT. Translated, it gives CASSHRLAGSPNTQYF. V usage is TRBV11-1 and J usage is TRBJ2-3, with TRBD2 matching over 11 bases. Germline CDR1 and CDR2: SGHAT and FQDESV (reference sequence). This CDR3 comprises 16 residues. J lost 7 bases, V lost 5 bases, and 11 bases had no gene match.

In DNA form, the CDR3 reads TGTGCCAGCGGAACTAGCGGTACCGGGGTATATGGTGAAGTACCCTTAGAGCAGTACTTC. Encoded protein: CASGTSGTGVYGEVPLEQYF. The chain couples TRBV27 to TRBJ2-7, with TRBD2 matching 8 bases. CDR3 length: 20 residues. The junction had 31 bases not matched to a gene; V was cut back by 8 bases and J by 7 bases. Germline V gives CDR1 MNHEY, CDR2 SMNVEV (reference sequence).

The CDR3 nucleotides read TGTGCCACCAGTAGCACCGACAGGCCGCCTGAAGCTTTCTTT. Translation: CATSSTDRPPEAFF. The chain combines TRBV24-1 with TRBJ1-1; tentative D call: TRBD1 (6 bases). Germline loops: CDR1 KGHDR, CDR2 SFDVKD. V was trimmed by 6 bases and J by 6 bases, leaving 16 bases between them. This CDR3 is 14 amino acids long.

The gene calls are TRBV6-5 and TRBJ1-1; 9 bases fit TRBD1. The CDR3 is made up of 14 amino acids. The junction had 8 bases not matched to a gene; V was cut back by 8 bases and J by 4 bases. In germline, CDR1 is MNHEY, CDR2 SVGAGI. The CDR3 is CASDTGGRVTEAFF. For the CDR3, the DNA is TGTGCCAGCGATACAGGGGGCAGGGTCACTGAAGCTTTCTTT.

The chain links TRBV5-6 to TRBJ1-2; unclear D gene. Germline lookup yields CDR1 SGHDT and CDR2 YYEEEE. This CDR3 has 15 amino acids. The germline V and J ends were trimmed by 4 bases and 0 bases, with 13 bases remaining between them. CDR3 sequence reads: CASSPPGRANYGYTF. In nucleotides, the CDR3 is TGTGCCAGCAGCCCGCCCGGGAGAGCTAACTATGGCTACACCTTC.

This chain connects TRBV6-2 or TRBV6-3 to TRBJ2-7; 12 bases are shared with TRBD2. There are 15 residues in the CDR3. Trimming cost V 4 bases and J 3 bases; bases outside gene matches: 4. Germline V lookup: CDR1 MNHEY, CDR2 SVGEGT. CDR3 bases: TGTGCCAGCAGTTGGACTAGCGGGGAGAACTACGAGCAGTACTTC. It specifies CASSWTSGENYEQYF.

This chain uses TRBV18 with TRBJ1-5, with TRBD1 identical over 10 bases. The CDR3 runs to 14 residues. The J segment lost 6 bases and the V segment lost 6 bases, leaving 5 bases of the junction unmatched. Germline values: CDR1 KGHSH, CDR2 LQKENI. The CDR3: CASSQDRGLQPQHF. In nucleotides, the CDR3 is TGTGCCAGCTCCCAAGACAGGGGGCTTCAGCCCCAGCATTTT.

The V gene is TRBV11-3, the J gene TRBJ2-4; maybe TRBD1 (6 bases). This CDR3 is built from 16 residues. Trimming left V 2 bases short and J 2 bases short, with 13 bases between. CDR1 and CDR2 from the germline V gene are SGHNT and YENEEA. CDR3 loop: CASSLTGTSPKNIQYF. As DNA, the CDR3 is TGTGCCAGCAGCTTAACAGGGACGTCTCCCAAAAACATTCAGTACTTC. The complete variable domain, with remaining parts taken from reference TRBV11-3 and TRBJ2-4, reads EAGVVQSPRYKIIEKKQPVAFWCNPISGHNTLYWYLQNLGQGPELLIRYENEEAVDDSQLPKDRFSAERLKGVDSTLKIQPAELGDSAVYLCASSLTGTSPKNIQYFGAGTRLSVL.

This clone was seen a handful of times. The chain has TRBV7-2 and TRBJ1-3, with 8 nucleotides matching TRBD1. The trim removed 5 bases at V and 3 bases at J, leaving 6 bases unmatched. Germline-derived CDR1 and CDR2 are SGHTA and FQGNSA. The CDR3 contains 15 residues. The DNA of the CDR3 is TGTGCCAGCAGCCCCAGGGGGCAGAATGGAAACACCATATATTTT. This translates into CASSPRGQNGNTIYF.

The chain has TRBV5-6 and TRBJ2-3; D is perhaps TRBD1 (5 bases). Germline assignment: CDR1 SGHDT and CDR2 YYEEEE. The CDR3 is 13 residues long. V lost 0 bases and J lost 4, with 6 bases in between. This CDR3 reads CASSLAGSDTQYF. The DNA of the CDR3 is TGTGCCAGCAGCTTGGCAGGGTCAGATACGCAGTATTTT. Drawing the rest from reference TRBV5-6 and TRBJ2-3, the complete variable domain is DAGVTQSPTHLIKTRGQQVTLRCSPKSGHDTVSWYQQALGQGPQFIFQYYEEEERQRGNFPDRFSGHQFPNYSSELNVNALLLGDSALYLCASSLAGSDTQYFGPGTRLTVL.

The rearrangement links TRBV11-3 to TRBJ2-4; D perhaps matches TRBD1 (6 bases). Trimming stripped 0 bases from V and 3 bases from J, with 12 bases between. This CDR3 comprises 16 residues. CDR1 and CDR2 (germline): SGHNT, YENEEA. CDR3 sequence reads: CASSLDPRTVKNIQYF. Written as DNA, the CDR3 is TGTGCCAGCAGCTTAGACCCGCGGACAGTCAAAAACATTCAGTACTTC.

The chain joins TRBV19 to TRBJ1-4; TRBD1 might be the D (5 bases). The V gene's germline CDR1 is LNHDA and CDR2 SQIVND (reference sequence). CDR3 size: 13 residues. The V end lost 3 bases, the J end lost 7 bases, and 9 bases lay between the germline ends. The CDR3 coding sequence is TGTGCCAGTAGTATCGGGGGTGGTGAAAAACTGTTTTTT. It is translated as CASSIGGGEKLFF.

The chain uses TRBV19 and TRBJ1-2, with TRBD1 matching 7 bases. The CDR3 covers 15 residues. Germline-derived CDR1 and CDR2 are LNHDA and SQIVND (reference sequence). V lost 0 bases to trimming and J lost 4 bases; unmatched junction nucleotides: 5. The CDR3: CASSIEQGITYGYTF. CDR3 bases: TGTGCCAGTAGTATAGAACAGGGGATTACCTATGGCTACACCTTC.

This clone was detected a few times. This chain connects TRBV6-6 to TRBJ1-4; 8 bases align to TRBD1. Germline V CDR1 and CDR2: MNHNY, SVGAGI (reference sequence). This CDR3 has 14 amino acids. The J segment lost 5 bases and the V segment lost 6 bases, leaving 5 bases of the junction unmatched. Written as DNA, the CDR3 is TGTGCCAGCAGGATACAGGGGGGAAATGAAAAACTGTTTTTT. Residues: CASRIQGGNEKLFF.

This chain connects TRBV19 to TRBJ2-2; TRBD1 aligns across 12 bases. In germline, CDR1 is LNHDA, CDR2 SQIVND (reference sequence). V shed 6 bases, J shed 5 bases, and the junction held 13 bases outside the gene matches. The CDR3 has 18 residues. The CDR3 reads CASRPGQGAREVTGELFF. CDR3 nucleotide sequence: TGTGCCAGTAGGCCGGGACAGGGGGCGCGGGAGGTAACCGGGGAGCTGTTTTTT. Drawing the rest from reference TRBV19 and TRBJ2-2, the complete variable domain is DGGITQSPKYLFRKEGQNVTLSCEQNLNHDAMYWYRQDPGQGLRLIYYSQIVNDFQKGDIAEGYSVSREKKESFPLTVTSAQKNPTAFYLCASRPGQGAREVTGELFFGEGSRLTVL.